These T cell receptor beta chains were read from a single sample in a study of cytomegalovirus exposure and HLA in healthy donors. Sequencing was performed with immunoSEQ multiplex PCR; in TCRdb, only in-frame clones are kept and a portion is missing. The table includes about 160,000 clones, roughly 86% detected once. Sequencing used PBMCs. Receptor source: a young man in good health and CMV-seropositive. The CDR3 runs from the conserved cysteine through the conserved F or W.

len	j_gene	v_gene	CDR3aa
15	TRBJ2-2	TRBV5-1	CASSLWDKNTGELFF
15	TRBJ2-7	TRBV5-6	CASSLDGTSYYEQYF
13	TRBJ1-1	TRBV27	CASSRWGGTEAFF
16	TRBJ2-3	TRBV7-2	CASSLVLAPPTDTQYF
16	TRBJ2-1	TRBV18	CASSTSGSGSFNEQFF
17	TRBJ2-1	TRBV11-3	CASSDQRWPGFNNEQFF
14	TRBJ1-5	TRBV9	CASSGQGAHQPQHF
15	TRBJ1-1	TRBV6-5	CASSYSGQGSLEAFF
15	TRBJ1-1	TRBV28	CASSPPVPSGTEAFF
15	TRBJ1-1	TRBV7-9	CASSFGTGGGTEAFF
16	TRBJ2-2	TRBV5-5	CASSGGVKGGTGELFF
13	TRBJ1-2	TRBV2	CASSADTNYGYTF
15	TRBJ2-3	TRBV6-1	CASSDLGQAIDTQYF
13	TRBJ2-2	TRBV9	CASSPGNTGELFF
11	TRBJ2-1	TRBV20-1	CSARDLNEQFF
16	TRBJ2-7	TRBV28	CASSFLFGSGSHEQYF
17	TRBJ2-7	TRBV7-8	CASSLRPLASISYEQYF
16	TRBJ1-3	TRBV13	CASSLTGGHSGNTIYF
13	TRBJ2-2	TRBV25-1	CASSDPYTGELFF
14	TRBJ2-5	TRBV28	CASRTQGRVETQYF
11	TRBJ2-1	TRBV6-5	CASRGGDEQFF
12	TRBJ1-4	TRBV14	CASSTRQGKLFF
17	TRBJ2-2	TRBV2	CASSYDRGLSSGGELFF
13	TRBJ2-7	TRBV27	CASSLGGTDEQYF
15	TRBJ2-6	TRBV18	CASSPPTAGANVLTF
14	TRBJ2-1	TRBV9	CASSVAVRGNEQFF
14	TRBJ2-7	TRBV19	CASSIELAGGEQYF
18	TRBJ2-7	TRBV2	CASRAGLAGVLSSYEQYF
15	TRBJ2-7	TRBV13	CASSLFRDTPYEQYF
13	TRBJ2-5	TRBV29-1	CSVEGSFQETQYF
15	TRBJ2-3	TRBV27	CASSLSEALTDTQYF
15	TRBJ1-5	TRBV4-2	CASSQGVRDNQPQHF
15	TRBJ2-3	TRBV6-5	CASSYRGRLADTQYF
17	TRBJ2-7	TRBV28	CASSSLLAEQNTYEQYF
17	TRBJ2-2	TRBV18	CASSPPRSGSFTGELFF
14	TRBJ2-7	TRBV7-3	CASSLMHTNYEQYF
16	TRBJ2-7	TRBV7-9	CASSLSRGTGEYEQYF
16	TRBJ2-6	TRBV28	CASSTRAGSGANVLTF
16	TRBJ1-5	TRBV5-4	CASSLGGTAVNQPQHF
14	TRBJ2-7	TRBV6-1	CASSERDREGGQYF
15	TRBJ2-1	TRBV29-1	CSVVTSKGGVNEQFF
14	TRBJ1-3	TRBV5-6	CASSPGGSGNTIYF
16	TRBJ2-3	TRBV6-6	CASLRTSGRTGDTQYF
14	TRBJ1-2	TRBV19	CASTPGTGDYGYTF
16	TRBJ2-3	TRBV11-3	CASSSRLAGVTDTQYF
15	TRBJ2-2	TRBV7-3	CASSLNSPGTGELFF
12	TRBJ2-7	TRBV30	CAWMASTYEQYF
13	TRBJ2-7	TRBV28	CASSPRLDYEQYF
14	TRBJ1-2	TRBV9	CASSPRPSNYGYTF
17	TRBJ2-3	TRBV18	CASSLQQGKFFSDTQYF
15	TRBJ2-1	TRBV27	CASSFGLAGVNEQFF
15	TRBJ1-5	TRBV19	CASSIYRGGNQPQHF
15	TRBJ2-4	TRBV5-8	CASSSGEWAKNIQYF
15	TRBJ2-1	TRBV18	CASSPVAGTQNEQFF
14	TRBJ2-2	TRBV28	CASSSSGSTGELFF
11	TRBJ1-2	TRBV20-1	CSATIRYGYTF
17	TRBJ2-1	TRBV7-9	CASSLWGSGQGSNEQFF
14	TRBJ1-4	TRBV6-5	CASSYPEDRTVVFF
15	TRBJ2-7	TRBV7-8	CASSLGRTSAYEQYF
14	TRBJ2-1	TRBV5-1	CASSFFGTYNEQFF